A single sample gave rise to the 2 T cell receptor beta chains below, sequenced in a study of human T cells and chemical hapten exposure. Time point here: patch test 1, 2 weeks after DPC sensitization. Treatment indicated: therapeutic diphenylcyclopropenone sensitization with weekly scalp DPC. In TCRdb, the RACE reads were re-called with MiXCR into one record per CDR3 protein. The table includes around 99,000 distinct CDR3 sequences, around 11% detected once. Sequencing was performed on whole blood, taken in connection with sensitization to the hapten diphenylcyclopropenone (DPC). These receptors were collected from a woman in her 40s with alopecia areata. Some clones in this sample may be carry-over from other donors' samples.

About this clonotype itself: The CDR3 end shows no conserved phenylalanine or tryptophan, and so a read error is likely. In DNA form, the CDR3 reads TGTGCCAGCTGGCGGTTCGCGAACACCGGGGAGCTGTTTTCT. Protein product: CASWRFANTGELFS. This rearrangement joins TRBV6-5 to TRBJ2-2; D is unresolved. V lost 8 bases, J lost 0 bases, and 10 bases lay in between. Germline V gene data show CDR1 as MNHEY and CDR2 as SVGAGI. The CDR3 is made up of 14 amino acids.

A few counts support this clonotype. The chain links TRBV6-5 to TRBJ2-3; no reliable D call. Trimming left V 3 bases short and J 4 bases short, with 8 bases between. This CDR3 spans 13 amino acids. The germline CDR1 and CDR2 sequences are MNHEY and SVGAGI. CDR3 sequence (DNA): TGTGCCAGCAGTTATCAGATTTCAGATACGCAGTATTTT. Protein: CASSYQISDTQYF.